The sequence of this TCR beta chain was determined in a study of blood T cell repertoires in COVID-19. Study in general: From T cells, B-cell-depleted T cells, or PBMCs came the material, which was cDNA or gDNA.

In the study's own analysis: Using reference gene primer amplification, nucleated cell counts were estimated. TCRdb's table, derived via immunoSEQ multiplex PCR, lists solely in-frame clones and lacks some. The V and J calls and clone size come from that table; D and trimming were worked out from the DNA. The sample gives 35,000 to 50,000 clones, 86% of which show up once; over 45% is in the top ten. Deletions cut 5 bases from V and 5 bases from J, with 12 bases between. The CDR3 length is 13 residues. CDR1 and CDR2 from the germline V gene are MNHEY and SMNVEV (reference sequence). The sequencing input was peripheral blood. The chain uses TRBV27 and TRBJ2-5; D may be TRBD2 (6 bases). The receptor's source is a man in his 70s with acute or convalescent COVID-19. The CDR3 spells CASSPRLGETQYF. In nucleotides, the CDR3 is TGTGCCAGCAGTCCCCGACTAGGCGAGACCCAGTACTTC.